This T cell receptor (beta chain) emerged from a study of cytomegalovirus exposure and HLA in healthy donors. Study observations and caveats: Cytomegalovirus association was listed for 164 TCR beta chains. Most TCRs appeared rarely, but some public TCRs recurred in many donors.

It was with 60 Vbeta and 13 Jbeta primers that the PCR ran. This table comes from immunoSEQ multiplex PCR, and its TCRdb copy is limited to in-frame clones, with some not included. The sample records some 130,000 clones, approximately 80% being singletons. With respect to this clone: Its antigen remains unidentified.

Germline trimming cut 6 bases from V and 1 base from J; bases unmatched to any gene: 5. CDR1 and CDR2 (germline): LNHDA, SQIVND (reference sequence). This CDR3 is built from 14 residues. The TCR comes from a female donor in good health and CMV-seropositive. Sequenced sample: PBMCs. V is TRBV19 and J is TRBJ2-5, with TRBD2 matching over 7 bases. In DNA, the CDR3 is TGTGCCAGTAGCCAAGCGGGGATCCAAGAGACCCAGTACTTC. Its protein product is CASSQAGIQETQYF.